Described below is a single TCR beta chain sequence and its context. Its antigen remains unidentified. Sorted-subset replicate PCRs used around 200 ng DNA, 30,000 or so T cell genomes. In the authors' workflow: Owing to the provision of junction-only sequences devoid of quality scores by immunoSEQ, filtering differed. Data came from immunoSEQ multiplex PCR; TCRdb stores just in-frame clones and leaves some out. V, J and clone size reflect that table, while D and trimming were determined from the DNA. The table has roughly 640,000 clones, 97% seen once. This entry comes from a study of shared clonotypes between healthy human individuals. Losses at the gene ends were 6 bases for V and 0 bases for J; bases not matched to a gene: 1. Germline V gene lookup returns CDR1 MDHEN and CDR2 SYDVKM. The CDR3 has 13 amino acids. Findings of the study overall: Rarefaction gave evidence that sorted-subset sequencing remained incomplete despite large depth. Clonotypes shared by all four sorted-subset donors had higher generation probabilities than non-shared clonotypes.

The source of this sequence is a woman in her twenties or thirties in good health. Sequencing used naive CD4+ T cells sorted from blood. The subset denotes: CD45RA+ positively selected. This chain links TRBV28 with TRBJ2-5; 7 bases match TRBD1. The CDR3 DNA sequence: TGTGCCAGCAGCCAGGGGGACCAAGAGACCCAGTACTTC. It yields the protein CASSQGDQETQYF.